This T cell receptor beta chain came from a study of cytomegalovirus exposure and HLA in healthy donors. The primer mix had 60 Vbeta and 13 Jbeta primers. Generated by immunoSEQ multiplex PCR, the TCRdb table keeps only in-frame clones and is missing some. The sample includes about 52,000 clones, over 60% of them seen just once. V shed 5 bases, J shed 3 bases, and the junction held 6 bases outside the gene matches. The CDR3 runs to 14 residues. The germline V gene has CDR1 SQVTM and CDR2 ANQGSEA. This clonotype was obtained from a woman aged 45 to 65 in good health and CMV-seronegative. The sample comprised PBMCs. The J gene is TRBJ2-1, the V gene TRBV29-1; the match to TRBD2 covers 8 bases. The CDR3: CSVPGTRGYNEQFF. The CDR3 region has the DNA TGCAGCGTTCCCGGGACTAGGGGCTACAATGAGCAGTTCTTC.